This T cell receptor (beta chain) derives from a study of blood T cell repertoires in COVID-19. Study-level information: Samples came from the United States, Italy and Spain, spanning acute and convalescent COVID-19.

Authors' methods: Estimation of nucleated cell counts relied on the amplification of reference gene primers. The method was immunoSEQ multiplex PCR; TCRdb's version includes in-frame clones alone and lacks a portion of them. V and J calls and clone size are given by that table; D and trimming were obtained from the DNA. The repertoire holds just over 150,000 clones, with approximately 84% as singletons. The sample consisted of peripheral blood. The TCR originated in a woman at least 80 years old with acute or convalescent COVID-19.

Here the CDR3 DNA reads TGCGCCACTCAAGGCGGGGAGGATGAGCAGTTCTTC. As protein: CATQGGEDEQFF. This rearrangement joins TRBV5-1 to TRBJ2-1; TRBD2 might be the D (6 bases). CDR1 is SGHRS and CDR2 is YFSETQ in the germline V gene. This CDR3 spans 12 amino acids. Between the trimmed V and J ends, which lost 9 bases and 8 bases, there was a span of 15 bases.